A selection of T cell receptor beta chains follows, all from one sample in a study of blood T cell repertoires in COVID-19. Generated by immunoSEQ multiplex PCR, the TCRdb table keeps only in-frame clones and is missing some. The sample records 410,000 or so clones, over 75% being singletons. Sequencing was done on a sample of peripheral blood. Source of these receptors: a woman in her thirties or forties with COVID-19, enrolled during active disease. CDR3s include the opening cysteine and the closing phenylalanine or tryptophan. D genes are given only for firm matches. Some rows mark clone size as missing; the rest say once, few, many or name a class of expanded clone.

V: TRBV12-3/TRBV12-4; J: TRBJ2-1; size: .; D: .; CDR3: CASSLEHNEQFF; DNA: TGTGCCAGCAGTTTGGAGCACAATGAGCAGTTCTTC
V: TRBV30; J: TRBJ2-2; size: .; D: .; CDR3: CAWVTRTTIRSPGELFF; DNA: TGTGCCTGGGTGACCCGGACTACGATACGTTCACCCGGGGAGCTGTTTTTT
V: TRBV28; J: TRBJ1-2; size: .; D: .; CDR3: CASSLGDGYTF; DNA: TGTGCCAGCAGTTTGGGAGATGGCTACACCTTC
V: TRBV7-9; J: TRBJ1-1; size: .; D: .; CDR3: CASSFGSDTEAFF; DNA: TGTGCCAGCAGCTTCGGCAGCGACACTGAAGCTTTCTTT
V: TRBV7-2; J: TRBJ1-1; size: .; D: .; CDR3: CASSLVKPDTEAFF; DNA: TGTGCCAGCAGCTTGGTAAAGCCGGACACTGAAGCTTTCTTT
V: TRBV5-1; J: TRBJ1-1; size: .; D: .; CDR3: CASSPGFNTEAFF; DNA: TGCGCCAGCAGCCCCGGTTTTAACACTGAAGCTTTCTTT
V: TRBV9; J: TRBJ1-3; size: once; D: .; CDR3: CASSVDLRVRGNTIYF; DNA: TGTGCCAGCAGCGTAGATTTGAGGGTACGTGGAAACACCATATATTTT
V: TRBV15; J: TRBJ1-4; size: once; D: TRBD1; CDR3: CATSRGQGAEKLFF; DNA: TGTGCCACCAGCAGAGGTCAGGGGGCTGAAAAACTGTTTTTT
V: TRBV19; J: TRBJ1-5; size: .; D: TRBD1; CDR3: CASRGQVNQPQHF; DNA: TGTGCCAGTCGCGGACAGGTCAATCAGCCCCAGCATTTT
V: TRBV9; J: TRBJ1-2; size: .; D: .; CDR3: CASSVAEGASYGYTF; DNA: TGTGCCAGCAGCGTAGCTGAGGGTGCGAGCTATGGCTACACCTTC
V: TRBV19; J: TRBJ2-1; size: .; D: .; CDR3: CASSKGGSERDEQFF; DNA: TGTGCCAGTAGTAAGGGCGGGTCCGAACGAGATGAGCAGTTCTTC
V: TRBV7-3; J: TRBJ1-1; size: .; D: .; CDR3: CASSRSGTPYTEAFF; DNA: TGTGCCAGCAGCCGATCCGGGACACCGTACACTGAAGCTTTCTTT
V: TRBV19; J: TRBJ1-5; size: .; D: .; CDR3: CASSIVQGSGNQPQHF; DNA: TGTGCCAGTAGTATCGTGCAGGGGAGTGGCAATCAGCCCCAGCATTTT
V: TRBV3-1/TRBV3-2; J: TRBJ1-1; size: .; D: TRBD1; CDR3: CASSQPPRGTANTEAFF; DNA: TGTGCCAGCAGCCAGCCCCCCCGGGGGACAGCGAACACTGAAGCTTTCTTT
V: TRBV7-2; J: TRBJ1-2; size: .; D: TRBD1; CDR3: CASSLEFRSGGMVRGYTF; DNA: TGTGCCAGCAGCTTAGAATTCAGGTCAGGGGGAATGGTACGCGGCTACACCTTC
V: TRBV7-3; J: TRBJ2-3; size: .; D: TRBD2; CDR3: CASSLWLAGGLADTQYF; DNA: TGTGCCAGCAGCTTATGGCTAGCGGGGGGCCTCGCAGATACGCAGTATTTT
V: TRBV7-2; J: TRBJ2-1; size: .; D: .; CDR3: CASSSQGAYNEQFF; DNA: TGTGCCAGCAGCTCACAGGGAGCCTACAATGAGCAGTTCTTC
V: TRBV7-9; J: TRBJ2-2; size: .; D: TRBD2; CDR3: CASSLGSLAGGPTTGELFF; DNA: TGTGCCAGCAGCTTAGGGTCACTAGCGGGAGGGCCGACCACCGGGGAGCTGTTTTTT
V: TRBV9; J: TRBJ1-1; size: many; D: TRBD1; CDR3: CASSVTGTGRAFF; DNA: TGTGCCAGCAGCGTAACCGGGACAGGGAGAGCTTTCTTT
V: TRBV4-3; J: TRBJ2-1; size: .; D: TRBD2; CDR3: CASSHLWGTSGDNEQFF; DNA: TGCGCCAGCAGCCACCTGTGGGGGACTAGCGGAGACAATGAGCAGTTCTTC
V: TRBV7-6; J: TRBJ2-3; size: .; D: TRBD2; CDR3: CASSLAGLAGGRADTQYF; DNA: TGTGCCAGCAGCTTAGCGGGACTAGCGGGGGGGCGGGCAGATACGCAGTATTTT
V: TRBV7-8; J: TRBJ2-1; size: .; D: TRBD2; CDR3: CASSPLRASGNEQFF; DNA: TGTGCCAGCAGCCCGCTACGGGCTAGCGGGAATGAGCAGTTCTTC
V: TRBV5-1; J: TRBJ2-5; size: .; D: .; CDR3: CASSLGAYQETQYF; DNA: TGCGCCAGCAGCTTGGGGGCGTACCAAGAGACCCAGTACTTC
V: TRBV7-8; J: TRBJ1-1; size: .; D: .; CDR3: CASSLGPPNTEAFF; DNA: TGTGCCAGCAGCTTAGGGCCGCCGAACACTGAAGCTTTCTTT
V: TRBV28; J: TRBJ1-2; size: .; D: TRBD1; CDR3: CASFTGDYGYTF; DNA: TGTGCCAGCTTCACAGGGGACTATGGCTACACCTTC
V: TRBV28; J: TRBJ1-1; size: .; D: .; CDR3: CASRKGGTEAFF; DNA: TGTGCCAGCAGGAAAGGGGGCACTGAAGCTTTCTTT
V: TRBV4-3; J: TRBJ1-1; size: few; D: .; CDR3: CASSYKGGLDEAFF; DNA: TGCGCCAGCAGCTATAAAGGTGGACTCGATGAAGCTTTCTTT
V: TRBV15; J: TRBJ2-5; size: .; D: TRBD1; CDR3: CATSGDRESETQYF; DNA: TGTGCCACCAGCGGCGACAGGGAATCGGAGACCCAGTACTTC
V: TRBV5-1; J: TRBJ1-2; size: .; D: TRBD1; CDR3: CASSPGQGAHGYTF; DNA: TGCGCCAGCAGCCCCGGACAGGGCGCACATGGCTACACCTTC
V: TRBV5-4; J: TRBJ1-1; size: .; D: .; CDR3: CASSLYEGLNTEAFF; DNA: TGTGCCAGCAGCTTGTATGAGGGCCTGAACACTGAAGCTTTCTTT
V: TRBV24-1; J: TRBJ1-1; size: .; D: .; CDR3: CATSGPSAEAFF; DNA: TGTGCCACCAGTGGTCCTTCCGCTGAAGCTTTCTTT
V: TRBV12-3/TRBV12-4; J: TRBJ1-6; size: few; D: TRBD1; CDR3: CASSKTGSSPLHF; DNA: TGTGCCAGCAGTAAGACAGGGAGTTCACCCCTCCACTTT
V: TRBV28; J: TRBJ1-6; size: .; D: .; CDR3: CASSLGDTGYNSPLHF; DNA: TGTGCCAGCAGTTTAGGGGACACAGGGTATAATTCACCCCTCCACTTT
V: TRBV19; J: TRBJ1-2; size: .; D: .; CDR3: CASSIHAGRANYGYTF; DNA: TGTGCCAGTAGTATTCACGCCGGGAGGGCTAACTATGGCTACACCTTC
V: TRBV5-1; J: TRBJ2-7; size: .; D: TRBD1; CDR3: CASSLGTSGQSPYEQYF; DNA: TGCGCCAGCAGCTTGGGGACTTCGGGACAGTCCCCCTACGAGCAGTACTTC
V: TRBV18; J: TRBJ1-1; size: .; D: .; CDR3: CASSRTSSGTEAFF; DNA: TGTGCCAGCTCACGCACTTCCTCGGGGACTGAAGCTTTCTTT
V: TRBV27; J: TRBJ1-2; size: .; D: .; CDR3: CASSFLRGPGGHYGYTF; DNA: TGTGCCAGCAGTTTCCTGCGGGGTCCAGGAGGTCACTATGGCTACACCTTC
V: TRBV7-3; J: TRBJ1-1; size: .; D: .; CDR3: CASSLEAAGLNTEAFF; DNA: TGTGCCAGCAGCTTAGAGGCGGCGGGCTTGAACACTGAAGCTTTCTTT
V: TRBV2; J: TRBJ1-2; size: .; D: .; CDR3: CASSVRIPGYTF; DNA: TGTGCCAGCAGTGTGCGGATACCGGGCTACACCTTC
V: TRBV6-1; J: TRBJ2-3; size: .; D: TRBD2; CDR3: CASSGGWTSGTPSTDTQYF; DNA: TGTGCCAGCAGTGGGGGGTGGACTAGCGGGACTCCTAGCACAGATACGCAGTATTTT
V: TRBV28; J: TRBJ2-1; size: .; D: TRBD1; CDR3: CASKPDRGLGEQFF; DNA: TGTGCCAGCAAGCCTGACAGGGGGCTGGGTGAGCAGTTCTTC
V: TRBV7-2; J: TRBJ1-2; size: .; D: .; CDR3: CASSSDSFYGYTF; DNA: TGTGCCAGCAGCTCCGACAGCTTCTATGGCTACACCTTC
V: TRBV28; J: TRBJ2-6; size: .; D: .; CDR3: CASRTGGANVLTF; DNA: TGTGCCAGCAGGACGGGGGGGGCCAACGTCCTGACTTTC
V: TRBV11-2; J: TRBJ2-7; size: .; D: TRBD2; CDR3: CASSITGGPSYEQYF; DNA: TGTGCCAGCAGCATAACGGGGGGGCCGTCCTACGAGCAGTACTTC
V: TRBV7-9; J: TRBJ2-5; size: .; D: TRBD2; CDR3: CASSQPSGIEETQYF; DNA: TGTGCCAGCAGCCAGCCTAGCGGGATAGAAGAGACCCAGTACTTC
V: TRBV19; J: TRBJ1-2; size: .; D: .; CDR3: CASSILPDSLYGYTF; DNA: TGTGCCAGTAGTATCTTGCCCGACAGCCTCTATGGCTACACCTTC
V: TRBV6-2/TRBV6-3; J: TRBJ2-7; size: .; D: TRBD2; CDR3: CASSYKSSGLSYEQYF; DNA: TGTGCCAGCAGTTATAAATCTAGCGGTTTATCCTACGAGCAGTACTTC
V: TRBV9; J: TRBJ2-3; size: .; D: TRBD2; CDR3: CASSVGPGARLSGGFTDTQYF; DNA: TGTGCCAGCAGCGTAGGGCCAGGGGCCCGACTTAGCGGGGGGTTCACAGATACGCAGTATTTT
V: TRBV11-1; J: TRBJ2-5; size: .; D: TRBD1; CDR3: CASSLAQGMETQYF; DNA: TGTGCCAGCAGCTTAGCACAGGGGATGGAGACCCAGTACTTC